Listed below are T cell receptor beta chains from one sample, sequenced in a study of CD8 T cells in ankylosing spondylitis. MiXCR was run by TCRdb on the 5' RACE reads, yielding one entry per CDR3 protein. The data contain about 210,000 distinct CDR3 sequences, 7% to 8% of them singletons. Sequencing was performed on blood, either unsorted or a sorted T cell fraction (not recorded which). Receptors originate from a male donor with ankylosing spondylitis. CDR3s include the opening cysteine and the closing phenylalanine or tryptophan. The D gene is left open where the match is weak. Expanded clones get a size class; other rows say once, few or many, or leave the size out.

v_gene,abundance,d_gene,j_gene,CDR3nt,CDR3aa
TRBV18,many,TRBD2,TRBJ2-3,TGTGCCAGCTCACCAACGGGAGGGGACCAGGATACGCAGTATTTT,CASSPTGGDQDTQYF
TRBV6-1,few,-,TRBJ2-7,TGTGCCAGCAGGCGACGACACGGGAGACCCTACGAGCAGTACTTC,CASRRRHGRPYEQYF
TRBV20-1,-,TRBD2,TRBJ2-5,TGCAGTGCTAGAGGCTCCGGGACTAGCGGAGAGTACCAAGAGACCCAGTACTTC,CSARGSGTSGEYQETQYF
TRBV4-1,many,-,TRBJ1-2,TGCGCCAGCAGCCAGGGGGGGGTTAACAGGAGAATCCCTTATGGCTACACCTTC,CASSQGGVNRRIPYGYTF
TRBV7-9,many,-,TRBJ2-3,TGTGCCAGCAGCTTACTTGGACCCTCCTACTATACGCAGTATTTT,CASSLLGPSYYTQYF
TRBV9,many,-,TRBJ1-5,TGTGCCAGCAGCCCTTCGGGGAATAGCAATCAGCCCCAGCATTTT,CASSPSGNSNQPQHF
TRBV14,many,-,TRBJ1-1,TGTGCCAGCAGCCCTCGGGCTCGGGGTTGGGGACTGAACACTGAAGCTTTCTTT,CASSPRARGWGLNTEAFF
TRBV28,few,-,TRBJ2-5,TGTGCCAGCAGTTTTGCGGCGACAGAGACCCAGTACTTC,CASSFAATETQYF
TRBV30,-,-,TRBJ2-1,TGTGCCTGGAGAATAACAGGACCAGGAACCTACAATGAGCAGTTCTTC,CAWRITGPGTYNEQFF
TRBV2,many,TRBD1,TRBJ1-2,TGTGCCAGCAGAGGATGGGACAGGGAGAGGAACTATGGCTACACCTTC,CASRGWDRERNYGYTF
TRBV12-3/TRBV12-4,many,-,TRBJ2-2,TGTGCCAGCAGTTCCCGACCAAAAAGGGGGGAGCTGTTTTTT,CASSSRPKRGELFF
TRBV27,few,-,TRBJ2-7,TGTGCCAGCAGTTTATCTCCGGGACAATTTCACTACGAGCAGTACTTC,CASSLSPGQFHYEQYF
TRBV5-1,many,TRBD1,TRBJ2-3,TGCGCCAGCAGCCTAGACAGGGTGGTGCCAGATACGCAGTATTTT,CASSLDRVVPDTQYF
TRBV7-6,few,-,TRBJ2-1,TGTGCCAGCAGCTTAATGGCGGAAAGCTCCTACAATGAGCAGTTCTTC,CASSLMAESSYNEQFF
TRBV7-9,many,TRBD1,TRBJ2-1,TGTGCCAGCAGAACCGGGACAGCCTACAATGAGCAGTTCTTC,CASRTGTAYNEQFF
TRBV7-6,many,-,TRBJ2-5,TGTGCCAGCAGCTTAGACAGGGAGCATGGAGAGACCCAGTACTTC,CASSLDREHGETQYF
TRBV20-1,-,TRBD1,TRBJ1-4,TGCAGTGCCCCGGGGGGGGGACAGCTAAATGAAAAACTGTTTTTT,CSAPGGGQLNEKLFF
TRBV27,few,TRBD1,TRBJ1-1,TGTGCCAGCAGTTATACCCTTGACAGGGGCACTGAAGCTTTCTTT,CASSYTLDRGTEAFF
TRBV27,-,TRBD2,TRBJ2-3,TGTGCCAGCAGTTCCCCAGGACTAGCGGGAGCTGGAGATACGCAGTATTTT,CASSSPGLAGAGDTQYF
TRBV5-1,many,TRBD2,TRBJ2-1,TGCGCCAGCAGCTTGGATGTAGGACTAGCGGGACGCCTCTACAATGAGCAGTTCTTC,CASSLDVGLAGRLYNEQFF
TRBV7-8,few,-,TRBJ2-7,TGTGCCAGCAGCTTAGTTGGGGCAGCACGGAACGAGCAGTACTTC,CASSLVGAARNEQYF
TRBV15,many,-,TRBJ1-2,TGTGCCACCAGCCCTGTGGGGGAAGCTAACTATGGCTACACCTTC,CATSPVGEANYGYTF
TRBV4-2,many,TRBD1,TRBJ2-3,TGTGCCAGCAGCCCTTTGACAGGGTCATTGGATACGCAGTATTTT,CASSPLTGSLDTQYF